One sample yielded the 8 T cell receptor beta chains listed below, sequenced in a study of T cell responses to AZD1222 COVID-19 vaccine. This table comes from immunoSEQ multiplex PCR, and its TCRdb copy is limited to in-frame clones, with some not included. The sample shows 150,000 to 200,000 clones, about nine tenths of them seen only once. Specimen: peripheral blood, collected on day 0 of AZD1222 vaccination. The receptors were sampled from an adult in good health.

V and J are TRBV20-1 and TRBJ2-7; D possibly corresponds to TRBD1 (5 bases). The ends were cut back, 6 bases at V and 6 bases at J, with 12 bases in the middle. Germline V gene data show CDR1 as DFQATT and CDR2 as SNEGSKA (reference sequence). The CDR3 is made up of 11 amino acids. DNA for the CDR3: TGCAGTGCAGGCCAGGGTCCCGAGCAGTACTTC. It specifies CSAGQGPEQYF.

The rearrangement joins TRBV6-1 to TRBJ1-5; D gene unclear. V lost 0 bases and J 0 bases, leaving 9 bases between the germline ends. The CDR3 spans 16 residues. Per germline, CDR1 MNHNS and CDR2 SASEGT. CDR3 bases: TGTGCCAGCAGTGAAGCTATGGCAGGTAGCAATCAGCCCCAGCATTTT. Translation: CASSEAMAGSNQPQHF.

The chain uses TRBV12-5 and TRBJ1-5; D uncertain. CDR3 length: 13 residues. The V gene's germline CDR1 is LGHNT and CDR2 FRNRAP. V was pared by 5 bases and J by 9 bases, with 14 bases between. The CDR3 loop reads CASGPDRLSPQHF. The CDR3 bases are TGTGCTAGTGGTCCGGACCGTCTTTCGCCCCAGCATTTT.

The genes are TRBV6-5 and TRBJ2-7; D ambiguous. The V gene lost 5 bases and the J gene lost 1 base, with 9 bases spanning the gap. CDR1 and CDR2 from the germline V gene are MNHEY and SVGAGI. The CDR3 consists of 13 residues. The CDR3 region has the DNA TGTGCCAGCAGTACAACATGGTCCTACGAGCAGTACTTC. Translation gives CASSTTWSYEQYF.

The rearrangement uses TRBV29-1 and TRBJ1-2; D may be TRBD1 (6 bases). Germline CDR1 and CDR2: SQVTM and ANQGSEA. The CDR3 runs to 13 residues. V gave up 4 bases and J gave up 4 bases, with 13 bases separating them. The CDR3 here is CSVAPGQPYGYTF. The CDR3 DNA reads TGCAGCGTTGCCCCGGGACAACCCTATGGCTACACCTTC.

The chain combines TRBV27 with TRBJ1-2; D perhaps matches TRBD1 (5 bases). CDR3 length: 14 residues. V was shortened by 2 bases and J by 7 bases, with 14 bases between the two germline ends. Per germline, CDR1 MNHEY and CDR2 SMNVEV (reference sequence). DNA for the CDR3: TGTGCCAGCAGTTTAAGTTCAGGGTTAAGTGGCTACACCTTC. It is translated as CASSLSSGLSGYTF.

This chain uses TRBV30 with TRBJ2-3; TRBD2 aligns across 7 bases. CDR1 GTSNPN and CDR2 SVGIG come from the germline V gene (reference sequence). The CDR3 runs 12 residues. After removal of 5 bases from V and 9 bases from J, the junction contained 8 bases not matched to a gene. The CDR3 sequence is CAWASGGITQYF. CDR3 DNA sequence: TGTGCCTGGGCTTCGGGGGGTATAACGCAGTATTTT. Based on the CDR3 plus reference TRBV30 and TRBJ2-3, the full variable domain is SQTIHQWPATLVQPVGSPLSLECTVEGTSNPNLYWYRQAAGRGLQLLFYSVGIGQISSEVPQNLSASRPQDRQFILSSKKLLLSDSGFYLCAWASGGITQYFGPGTRLTVL.

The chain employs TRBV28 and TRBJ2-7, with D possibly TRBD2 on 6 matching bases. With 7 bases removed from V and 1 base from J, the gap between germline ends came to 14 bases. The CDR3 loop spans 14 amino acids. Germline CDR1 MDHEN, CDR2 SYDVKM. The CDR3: CASTPTGGSYEQYF. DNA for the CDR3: TGTGCCAGCACCCCGACCGGGGGATCCTACGAGCAGTACTTC.